The TCR beta chain under discussion was sequenced for a study of shared T cell receptors in the human thymus. CDR1 and CDR2 from the germline V gene are SGHNT and YYREEE (reference sequence). The CDR3 runs 15 residues. Between the trimmed V and J ends, which lost 4 bases and 4 bases, there was a span of 16 bases. Assay used: immunoSEQ multiplex PCR; TCRdb lists only in-frame clones, some missing. The profile shows about 380,000 clones, approximately 95% of them singletons. The chain links TRBV5-4 to TRBJ2-3; the D call may be TRBD1 or TRBD2 (5 bases each). Sequenced sample: thymocytes. The clonotype was recovered from a human donor. Here the CDR3 DNA reads TGTGCCAGCAGCCCGGGACCATCCAGGTCAGATACGCAGTATTTT. It yields the protein CASSPGPSRSDTQYF.